This TCR beta chain was observed in a study of blood T cell repertoires in COVID-19. On the study more broadly: Sites across the United States, Italy and Spain contributed samples from acute and convalescent COVID-19. T cells, B-cell-depleted T cells, or PBMCs provided the cDNA or gDNA that served as material.

Original processing notes: Reference gene primers were amplified, and this amplification served to estimate nucleated cell counts. Here immunoSEQ multiplex PCR was the method, and the copy in TCRdb shows in-frame clones only, minus some. The DNA gave D and trimming, while V, J and clone size come from that table. The table has about 59,000 clones, roughly 79% seen once. The CDR3 has 16 amino acids. The sample consisted of peripheral blood. The chain employs TRBV21-1 and TRBJ2-7; the table calls TRBD1, which could not be checked here. TRBV21-1 is listed as a pseudogene. The sequence came from an elderly woman with active or convalescent COVID-19. The chain's CDR3 is CASSKGQGPGPYEQYF. The CDR3, as DNA: TGTGCCAGCAGCAAAGGACAGGGGCCGGGACCCTACGAGCAGTACTTC.